This is a list of T cell receptor beta chains from one sample in a study of radiotherapy plus CTLA-4 blockade in lung cancer. The method was immunoSEQ multiplex PCR; TCRdb's version includes in-frame clones alone and lacks a portion of them. The sample lists some 34,000 clones; around 70% were seen once. The sequenced sample was peripheral blood, obtained from a patient treated with radiotherapy plus ipilimumab. The receptors stem from a human donor with non-small cell lung cancer who had stable disease on radiotherapy plus ipilimumab. CDR3s include the opening cysteine and the closing phenylalanine or tryptophan. A D gene is named only where the DNA matches it firmly. Rows may omit the clone size; those that give it use once, few, many or a size class.

- TRBJ2-4 TRBV7-2 TRBD1 CASSYGTGGSIQYF TGTGCCAGCAGCTATGGGACAGGGGGTAGCATTCAGTACTTC
- TRBJ1-5 TRBV15 - CATSRDRNSNQPQHF TGTGCCACCAGCAGAGATAGAAATAGCAATCAGCCCCAGCATTTT
few TRBJ1-2 TRBV5-6 TRBD1 CASSLAGGGYGYTF TGTGCCAGCAGCTTGGCAGGGGGCGGGTATGGCTACACCTTC
- TRBJ2-7 TRBV7-6 TRBD1 CASSADRGSYEQYF TGTGCCAGCAGCGCAGACAGGGGGTCCTACGAGCAGTACTTC
- TRBJ2-7 TRBV7-8 TRBD1 CASSLDSDRGREQYF TGTGCCAGCAGCTTGGACTCGGACAGGGGACGCGAGCAGTACTTC
many TRBJ1-4 TRBV4-1 TRBD1 CASSQPNRGANEKLFF TGCGCCAGCAGCCAACCAAACAGGGGGGCTAATGAAAAACTGTTTTTT
- TRBJ1-1 TRBV5-4 - CASSLKGIQGIIEAFF TGTGCCAGCAGCTTGAAGGGTATACAGGGAATTATTGAAGCTTTCTTT
- TRBJ2-3 TRBV7-2 TRBD2 CASSSSGGTQYF TGTGCCAGCAGCTCATCGGGAGGTACGCAGTATTTT
- TRBJ1-2 TRBV5-6 TRBD1 CASSLWDREKDGYTF TGTGCCAGCAGCCTTTGGGACAGGGAAAAAGATGGCTACACCTTC
- TRBJ2-7 TRBV30 TRBD1 CAWTRGWGISYEQYF TGTGCCTGGACCAGGGGGTGGGGGATCTCCTACGAGCAGTACTTC
few TRBJ1-2 TRBV27 - CASRATGNYGYTF TGTGCCAGCAGGGCCACAGGGAACTATGGCTACACCTTC
- TRBJ2-2 TRBV2 - CASSVLPPGLFF TGTGCCAGCAGTGTTTTACCACCGGGGCTGTTTTTT
- TRBJ1-2 TRBV29-1 - CSGGQHGYGYTF TGCAGCGGGGGGCAGCATGGCTATGGCTACACCTTC
- TRBJ1-1 TRBV7-9 TRBD1 CASSFRQGAQAFF TGTGCCAGCAGCTTTCGTCAGGGGGCTCAAGCTTTCTTT
- TRBJ2-7 TRBV7-6 TRBD2 CASSSGLAGGRYEQYF TGTGCCAGCAGCTCCGGACTAGCGGGGGGGCGGTACGAGCAGTACTTC
- TRBJ2-5 TRBV11-3 TRBD1 CASRAGGRETQYF TGTGCCAGCAGAGCAGGGGGTCGTGAGACCCAGTACTTC
many TRBJ2-5 TRBV4-2 TRBD2 CASSQEGGGARETQYF TGTGCCAGCAGCCAAGAAGGCGGGGGGGCCAGGGAGACCCAGTACTTC
once TRBJ2-7 TRBV5-1 TRBD1 CASSLRGTGYEQYF TGCGCCAGCAGCTTGAGAGGGACAGGGTACGAGCAGTACTTC
- TRBJ2-1 TRBV7-2 - CASSLEGKVGNEQFF TGTGCCAGCAGCTTAGAGGGGAAAGTGGGGAATGAGCAGTTCTTC
- TRBJ1-1 TRBV2 - CVSKRDGSNTEAFF TGTGTCAGCAAGCGTGATGGTTCTAACACTGAAGCTTTCTTT
- TRBJ1-2 TRBV11-3 TRBD1 CASSRGQGAGYGYTF TGTGCCAGCAGCCGGGGACAGGGGGCGGGCTATGGCTACACCTTC
- TRBJ2-7 TRBV10-3 - CAISAGVDYEQYF TGTGCCATCAGTGCGGGGGTTGACTACGAGCAGTACTTC
once TRBJ1-4 TRBV7-2 - CASSQGLDEKLFF TGTGCCAGCTCTCAGGGGTTAGACGAAAAACTGTTTTTT
- TRBJ2-5 TRBV29-1 TRBD1 CSVLKTGYRETQYF TGCAGCGTTTTGAAGACAGGGTATCGGGAGACCCAGTACTTC
- TRBJ1-2 TRBV29-1 TRBD1 CSVDPGQEKGGYTF TGCAGCGTTGATCCGGGACAGGAAAAGGGAGGCTACACCTTC
few TRBJ1-2 TRBV5-6 - CASSTPGLGFGYTF TGTGCCAGCAGCACTCCGGGACTTGGGTTCGGCTACACCTTC
- TRBJ1-2 TRBV2 TRBD1 CASSYGQAYGYTF TGTGCCAGCAGTTATGGACAGGCCTATGGCTACACCTTC
- TRBJ1-1 TRBV19 TRBD1 CASSGRQGTNTEAFF TGTGCCAGTAGTGGACGACAGGGGACGAACACTGAAGCTTTCTTT
- TRBJ2-7 TRBV4-3 - CASSQQRGEQYF TGCGCCAGCAGCCAACAACGAGGCGAGCAGTACTTC
- TRBJ1-1 TRBV15 - CATSRRAGATEAFF TGTGCCACCAGCAGAAGGGCAGGGGCCACTGAAGCTTTCTTT
- TRBJ1-2 TRBV2 - CASRGHYGYTF TGTGCCAGCCGCGGCCACTATGGCTACACCTTC
once TRBJ1-5 TRBV7-2 - CASSLLQSNQPQHF TGTGCCAGCAGCTTATTACAGAGCAATCAGCCCCAGCATTTT
- TRBJ2-7 TRBV10-1 - CASRTNPSYEQYF TGCGCCAGCAGGACAAATCCCTCCTACGAGCAGTACTTC
- TRBJ2-7 TRBV10-2 TRBD1 CASRAGTGSSYEQYF TGCGCCAGCAGGGCCGGGACAGGGAGCTCCTACGAGCAGTACTTC
- TRBJ1-4 TRBV30 - CACNKPPGTNEKLFF TGTGCCTGTAACAAGCCACCAGGGACTAATGAAAAACTGTTTTTT
once TRBJ1-1 TRBV6-1 - CASRVTGHTEAFF TGTGCCAGCAGAGTCACAGGGCACACTGAAGCTTTCTTT
- TRBJ1-4 TRBV19 - CASSIDSATNEKLFF TGTGCCAGTAGTATAGATTCAGCAACTAATGAAAAACTGTTTTTT
few TRBJ1-2 TRBV6-6 - CASSYSQGYTF TGTGCCAGCAGTTACTCTCAGGGCTACACCTTC
few TRBJ2-7 TRBV6-5 - CASSYHQGTYEQYF TGTGCCAGCAGTTACCATCAGGGGACCTACGAGCAGTACTTC
- TRBJ2-2 TRBV9 TRBD2 CASSTRGGGGSTGELFF TGTGCCAGCAGCACCCGGGGGGGAGGGGGAAGCACCGGGGAGCTGTTTTTT
- TRBJ2-3 TRBV6-6 - CASSYSGGTQYF TGTGCCAGCAGTTACTCTGGAGGTACGCAGTATTTT
few TRBJ2-7 TRBV5-1 TRBD1 CASSMTGDGGGSEQYF TGCGCCAGCAGCATGACAGGGGACGGCGGCGGAAGCGAGCAGTACTTC
- TRBJ1-2 TRBV27 TRBD1 CASSVGNRGNGYTF TGTGCCAGCAGTGTCGGAAACAGGGGGAATGGCTACACCTTC
- TRBJ2-3 TRBV19 TRBD2 CASSISGGLIRTDTQYF TGTGCCAGTAGTATATCGGGGGGGCTCATCCGGACAGATACGCAGTATTTT
- TRBJ1-1 TRBV9 - CASSVALANTEAFF TGTGCCAGCAGCGTAGCGTTAGCGAACACTGAAGCTTTCTTT
- TRBJ2-1 TRBV5-1 TRBD2 CASSFRSGTSGGTFNEQFF TGCGCCAGCAGCTTTAGATCCGGGACTAGCGGGGGGACTTTCAATGAGCAGTTCTTC
many TRBJ2-7 TRBV4-3 TRBD2 CASSQDPSGGANEQYF TGCGCCAGCAGCCAAGACCCTAGCGGGGGGGCCAACGAGCAGTACTTC
- TRBJ1-3 TRBV7-2 - CASSLREEGTIYF TGTGCCAGCAGCTTAAGGGAGGAAGGCACCATATATTTT